This T cell receptor beta chain was profiled in a study of post-analysis software for immune sequencing data. Background on the study: The disease courses covered relapsing-remitting, secondary progressive and progressive-relapsing multiple sclerosis.

V dropped 10 bases and J dropped 6; count of bases not matched to a gene: 12. The germline CDR1 and CDR2 sequences are WSHSY and SAAADI. The CDR3 spans 14 residues. As regards this clonotype: Its antigen is unidentified.

TCR beta cDNA libraries included unique molecular identifiers. TCRdb itself ran the PCR reads through MiXCR, one entry per CDR3 protein. This sample has approximately 660,000 distinct CDR3 sequences, with 59% found just once. Study-wide results and limits: Roughly 5 TRBV segments (TRBV5-6, TRBV5-1 and TRBV20-1 among them) occurred more frequently in patients than in controls. For normalized Chao1 diversity, multiple sclerosis patients scored significantly lower than controls did.

The TCR comes from a girl aged 2-10 years with multiple sclerosis. Sequencing was performed on blood. The rearrangement uses TRBV10-2 and TRBJ2-1, with 7 bases lining up with TRBD2. CDR3 loop: CATTGEGRANEQFF. The CDR3 DNA follows: TGCGCCACCACGGGGGAGGGCCGGGCCAATGAGCAGTTCTTC.